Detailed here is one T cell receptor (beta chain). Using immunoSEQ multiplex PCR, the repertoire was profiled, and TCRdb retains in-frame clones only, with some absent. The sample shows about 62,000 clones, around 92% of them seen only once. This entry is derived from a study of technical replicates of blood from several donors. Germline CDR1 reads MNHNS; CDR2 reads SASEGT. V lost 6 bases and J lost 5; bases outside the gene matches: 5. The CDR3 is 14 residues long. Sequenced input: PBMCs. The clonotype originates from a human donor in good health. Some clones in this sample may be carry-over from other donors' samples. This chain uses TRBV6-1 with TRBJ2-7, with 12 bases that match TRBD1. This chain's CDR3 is CASRGQGAKDEQYF. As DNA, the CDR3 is TGTGCCAGCAGGGGACAGGGGGCAAAAGACGAGCAGTACTTC.